Below, 8 T cell receptor beta chains from the same sample are listed, as sequenced in a study of shared clonotypes between healthy human individuals. Clones were sequenced by immunoSEQ multiplex PCR, and TCRdb holds only the in-frame ones, with some missing. Of millions of clones listed, roughly 96% are singletons. The sequencing input was naive CD4+ T cells sorted from blood. Subset denoted: CD45RA+ positively selected. These receptors were taken from a man between 18 and 35 years old in good health.

The chain employs TRBV15 and TRBJ2-3; 9 bases are a match to TRBD1. Germline lookup yields CDR1 LNHNV and CDR2 YYDKDF (reference sequence). J gave up 3 bases and V 3 bases, and 7 bases lay outside the gene matches. There are 16 residues in the CDR3. CDR3 loop: CATSSDGTGKTDTQYF. Here the CDR3 DNA reads TGTGCCACCAGCAGTGACGGGACAGGGAAAACAGATACGCAGTATTTT.

The chain couples TRBV28 to TRBJ2-1, with a weak D call TRBD1 (5 bases). The CDR3 length is 14 residues. The V end was cut by 6 bases, the J end by 7 bases, with 16 bases between. Germline V gives CDR1 MDHEN, CDR2 SYDVKM. The CDR3 sequence is CASRNSGPGNEQFF. Here the CDR3 DNA reads TGTGCCAGCAGAAACTCAGGGCCTGGGAATGAGCAGTTCTTC.

This chain joins TRBV28 and TRBJ1-4, with D unclear. CDR1 is MDHEN and CDR2 is SYDVKM in the germline V gene. This CDR3 is 12 amino acids long. V gave up 6 bases and J gave up 7 bases, with 9 bases separating them. CDR3 bases: TGTGCCAGCAGGAGACGCCTTGAAAAACTGTTTTTT. Protein: CASRRRLEKLFF. Combining the CDR3 with reference TRBV28 and TRBJ1-4 gives the whole variable domain DVKVTQSSRYLVKRTGEKVFLECVQDMDHENMFWYRQDPGLGLRLIYFSYDVKMKEKGDIPEGYSVSREKKERFSLILESASTNQTSMYLCASRRRLEKLFFGSGTQLSVL.

This chain's CDR3 is CASSSAAGGPQPQYF. The CDR3 bases are TGTGCCAGCAGTTCCGCGGCGGGAGGGCCCCAGCCCCAGTACTTC. V and J are TRBV6-6 and TRBJ2-5, with 9 positions matching TRBD2. CDR3 length: 15 residues. With 4 bases clipped from V and 9 bases from J, the junction kept 12 bases outside the gene matches. Germline V gives CDR1 MNHNY, CDR2 SVGAGI (reference sequence).

With regard to this clone: The sample has other DNA sequences that encode this CDR3 too. The chain recombines TRBV20-1 with TRBJ2-5; 8 bases are a match to TRBD2. V shed 6 bases, J shed 4 bases, and the junction held 1 base outside the gene matches. The CDR3 spans 11 residues. CDR1 DFQATT and CDR2 SNEGSKA come from the germline V gene (reference sequence). In nucleotides, the CDR3 is TGCAGTGCGGCGGGGGGAGAGACCCAGTACTTC. Residues: CSAAGGETQYF.

The chain combines TRBV11-2 with TRBJ2-1; unclear D gene. CDR1 and CDR2 (germline): SGHAT, FQNNGV. This CDR3 region has 14 residues. V lost 5 bases, J lost 5 bases, and 13 bases lay in between. The CDR3 DNA reads TGTGCCAGCAGCACGCAGAGCGTTAACAATGAGCAGTTCTTC. This translates into CASSTQSVNNEQFF.

This clone was observed a single time. The genes are TRBV7-9 and TRBJ2-7; D unresolved. Looked up from germline, CDR1 is SEHNR and CDR2 is FQNEAQ (reference sequence). V was pared by 1 base and J by 6 bases, with 7 bases between. The CDR3 has 12 amino acids. CDR3: CASSLVLSEQYF. The CDR3 coding sequence is TGTGCCAGCAGCTTAGTTCTTTCCGAGCAGTACTTC. Using reference TRBV7-9 and TRBJ2-7 for the parts outside the CDR3, the full variable domain is DTGVSQNPRHKITKRGQNVTFRCDPISEHNRLYWYRQTLGQGPEFLTYFQNEAQLEKSRLLSDRFSAERPKGSFSTLEIQRTEQGDSAMYLCASSLVLSEQYFGPGTRLTVT.

This clone appeared once. The chain has TRBV30 and TRBJ1-1, with a weak D call TRBD1 (5 bases). The CDR3 sequence is 13 residues long. The V end was cut by 3 bases, the J end by 1 base, with 9 bases between. In germline, CDR1 is GTSNPN, CDR2 SVGIG (reference sequence). As DNA, the CDR3 is TGTGCCTGGAGAGGAGGGGAGAACACTGAAGCTTTCTTT. This gives the protein CAWRGGENTEAFF.